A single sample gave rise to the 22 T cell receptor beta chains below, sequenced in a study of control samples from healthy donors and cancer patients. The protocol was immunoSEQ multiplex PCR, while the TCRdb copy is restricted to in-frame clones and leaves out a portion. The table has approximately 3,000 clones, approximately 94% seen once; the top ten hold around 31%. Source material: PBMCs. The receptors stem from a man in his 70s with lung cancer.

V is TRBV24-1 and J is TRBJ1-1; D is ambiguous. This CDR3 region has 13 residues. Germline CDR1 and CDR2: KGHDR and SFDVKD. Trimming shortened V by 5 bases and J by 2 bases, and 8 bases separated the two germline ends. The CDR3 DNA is TGTGCCACCAGTGGTGCAGGCAACACTGAAGCTTTCTTT. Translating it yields CATSGAGNTEAFF.

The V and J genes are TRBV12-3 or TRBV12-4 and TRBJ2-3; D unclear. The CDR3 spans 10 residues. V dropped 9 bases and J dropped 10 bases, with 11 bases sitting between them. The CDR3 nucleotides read TGTGCCAGTGGATTTCAGGCGCAGTATTTT. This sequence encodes CASGFQAQYF.

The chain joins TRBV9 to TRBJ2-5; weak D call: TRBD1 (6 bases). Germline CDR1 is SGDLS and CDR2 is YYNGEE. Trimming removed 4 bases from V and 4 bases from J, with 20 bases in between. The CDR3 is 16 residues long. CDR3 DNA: TGTGCCAGCAGCCCCCGATCCAGACAGGCCGGAGAGACCCAGTACTTC. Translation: CASSPRSRQAGETQYF.

CDR3 nucleotides: TGTGCCAGCAGCCTGAAGACAGGTCCCTACACCTTC. As protein: CASSLKTGPYTF. The rearrangement uses TRBV13 and TRBJ1-2, with D maybe TRBD1 (6 bases). The V gene's germline CDR1 is PRHDT and CDR2 FYEKMQ (reference sequence). Trimming took off 5 bases at V and 10 bases at J, with 14 bases between the two ends. The CDR3 is made up of 12 amino acids.

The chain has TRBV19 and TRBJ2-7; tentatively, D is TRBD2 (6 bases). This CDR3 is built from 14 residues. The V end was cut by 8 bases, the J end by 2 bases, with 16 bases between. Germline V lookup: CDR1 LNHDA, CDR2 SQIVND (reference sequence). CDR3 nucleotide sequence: TGTGCCAGTGGACGGGGGACCTTCCCCTACGAGCAGTACTTC. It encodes CASGRGTFPYEQYF. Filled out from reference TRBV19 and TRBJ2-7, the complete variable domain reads DGGITQSPKYLFRKEGQNVTLSCEQNLNHDAMYWYRQDPGQGLRLIYYSQIVNDFQKGDIAEGYSVSREKKESFPLTVTSAQKNPTAFYLCASGRGTFPYEQYFGPGTRLTVT.

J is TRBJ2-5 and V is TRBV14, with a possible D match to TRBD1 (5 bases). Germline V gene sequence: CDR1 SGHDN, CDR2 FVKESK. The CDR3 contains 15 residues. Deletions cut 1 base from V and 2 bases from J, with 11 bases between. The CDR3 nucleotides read TGTGCCAGCAGCCAAGGGACACTAAGGCAAGAGACCCAGTACTTC. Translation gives CASSQGTLRQETQYF.

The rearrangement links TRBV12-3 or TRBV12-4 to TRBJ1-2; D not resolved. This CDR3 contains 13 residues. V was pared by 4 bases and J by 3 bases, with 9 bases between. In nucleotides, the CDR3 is TGTGCCAGCAGTTATCCGGGGTACTATGGCTACACCTTC. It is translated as CASSYPGYYGYTF.

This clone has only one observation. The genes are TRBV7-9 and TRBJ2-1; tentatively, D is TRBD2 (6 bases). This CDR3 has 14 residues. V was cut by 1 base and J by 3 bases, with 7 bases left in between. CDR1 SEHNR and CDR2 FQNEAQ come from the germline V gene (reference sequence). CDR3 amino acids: CASSLVRDYNEQFF. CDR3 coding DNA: TGTGCCAGCAGCTTAGTGCGGGACTACAATGAGCAGTTCTTC. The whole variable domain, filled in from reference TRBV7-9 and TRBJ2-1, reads DTGVSQNPRHKITKRGQNVTFRCDPISEHNRLYWYRQTLGQGPEFLTYFQNEAQLEKSRLLSDRFSAERPKGSFSTLEIQRTEQGDSAMYLCASSLVRDYNEQFFGPGTRLTVL.

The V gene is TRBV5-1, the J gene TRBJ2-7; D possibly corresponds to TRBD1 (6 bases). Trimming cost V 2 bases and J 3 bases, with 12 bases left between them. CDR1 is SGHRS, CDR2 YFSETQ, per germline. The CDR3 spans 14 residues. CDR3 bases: TGCGCCAGCAGCTTCACAGGGTTGGACTACGAGCAGTACTTC. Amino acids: CASSFTGLDYEQYF.

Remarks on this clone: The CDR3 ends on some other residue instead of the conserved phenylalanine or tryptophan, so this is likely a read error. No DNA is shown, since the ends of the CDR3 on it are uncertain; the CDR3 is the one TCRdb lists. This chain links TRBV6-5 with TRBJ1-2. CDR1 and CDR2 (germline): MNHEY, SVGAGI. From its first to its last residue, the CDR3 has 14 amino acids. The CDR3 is CASSVTPGRVNPPI.

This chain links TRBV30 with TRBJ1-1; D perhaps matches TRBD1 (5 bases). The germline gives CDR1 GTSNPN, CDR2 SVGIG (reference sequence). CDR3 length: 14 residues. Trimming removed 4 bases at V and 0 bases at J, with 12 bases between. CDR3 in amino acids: CAWNPGVMNTEAFF. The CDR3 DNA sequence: TGTGCCTGGAACCCGGGGGTAATGAACACTGAAGCTTTCTTT.

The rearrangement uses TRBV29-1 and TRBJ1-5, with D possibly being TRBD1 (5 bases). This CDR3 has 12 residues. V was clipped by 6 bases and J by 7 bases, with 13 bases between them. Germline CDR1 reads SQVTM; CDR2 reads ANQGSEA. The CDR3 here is CSVGEGRQPQHF. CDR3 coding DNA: TGCAGCGTAGGGGAGGGGAGACAGCCCCAGCATTTT.

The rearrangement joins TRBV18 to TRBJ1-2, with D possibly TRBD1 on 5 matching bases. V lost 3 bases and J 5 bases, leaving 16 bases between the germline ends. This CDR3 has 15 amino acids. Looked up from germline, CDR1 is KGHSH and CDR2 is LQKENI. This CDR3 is CASSPNWAGTYGYTF. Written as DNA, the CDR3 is TGTGCCAGCTCACCCAATTGGGCAGGGACGTATGGCTACACCTTC.

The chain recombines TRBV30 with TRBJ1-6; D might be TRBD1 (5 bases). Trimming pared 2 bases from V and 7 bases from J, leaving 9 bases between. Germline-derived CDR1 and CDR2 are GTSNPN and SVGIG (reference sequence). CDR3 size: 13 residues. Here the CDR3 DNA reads TGTGCCTGGAGTATACAGGCCAATTCACCCCTCCACTTT. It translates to CAWSIQANSPLHF.

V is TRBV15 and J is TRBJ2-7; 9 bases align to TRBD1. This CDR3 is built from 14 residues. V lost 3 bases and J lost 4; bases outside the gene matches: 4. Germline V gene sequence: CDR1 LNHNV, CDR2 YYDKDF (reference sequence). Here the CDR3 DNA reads TGTGCCACCAGCAGCGGGACAGGGAGATACGAGCAGTACTTC. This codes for CATSSGTGRYEQYF.

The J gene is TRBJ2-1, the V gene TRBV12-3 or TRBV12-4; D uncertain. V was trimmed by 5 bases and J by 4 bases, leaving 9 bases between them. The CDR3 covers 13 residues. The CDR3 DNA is TGTGCCAGCAGTCCCGTCAATTACAATGAGCAGTTCTTC. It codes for CASSPVNYNEQFF.

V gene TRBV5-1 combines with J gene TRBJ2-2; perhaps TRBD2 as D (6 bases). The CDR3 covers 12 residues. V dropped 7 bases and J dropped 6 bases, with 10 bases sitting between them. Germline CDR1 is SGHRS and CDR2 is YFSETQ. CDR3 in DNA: TGCGCCAGCGTTGGGGAGGCCGGGGAGCTGTTTTTT. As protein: CASVGEAGELFF. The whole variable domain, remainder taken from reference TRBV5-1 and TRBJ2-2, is KAGVTQTPRYLIKTRGQQVTLSCSPISGHRSVSWYQQTPGQGLQFLFEYFSETQRNKGNFPGRFSGRQFSNSRSEMNVSTLELGDSALYLCASVGEAGELFFGEGSRLTVL.

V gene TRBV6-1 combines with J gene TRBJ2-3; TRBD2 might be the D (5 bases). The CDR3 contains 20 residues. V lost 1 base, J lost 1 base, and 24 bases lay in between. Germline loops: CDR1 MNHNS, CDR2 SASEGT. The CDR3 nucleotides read TGTGCCAGCAGTGAAGTCCACCAAGGCGGGCCCTCCTACGGCACAGATACGCAGTATTTT. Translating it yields CASSEVHQGGPSYGTDTQYF.

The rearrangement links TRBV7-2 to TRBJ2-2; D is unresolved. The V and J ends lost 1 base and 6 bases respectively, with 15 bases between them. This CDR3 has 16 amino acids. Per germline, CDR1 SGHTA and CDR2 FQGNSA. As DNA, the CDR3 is TGTGCCAGCAGCTTAGTGGGTTTAACCTTCGCCGGGGAGCTGTTTTTT. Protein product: CASSLVGLTFAGELFF.

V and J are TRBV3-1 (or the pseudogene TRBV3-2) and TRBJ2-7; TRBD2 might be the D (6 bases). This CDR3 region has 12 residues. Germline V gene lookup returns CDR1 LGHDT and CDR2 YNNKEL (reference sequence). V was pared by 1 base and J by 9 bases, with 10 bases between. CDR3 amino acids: CASSQGLVGQYF. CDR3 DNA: TGTGCCAGCAGCCAAGGACTAGTCGGGCAGTACTTC.

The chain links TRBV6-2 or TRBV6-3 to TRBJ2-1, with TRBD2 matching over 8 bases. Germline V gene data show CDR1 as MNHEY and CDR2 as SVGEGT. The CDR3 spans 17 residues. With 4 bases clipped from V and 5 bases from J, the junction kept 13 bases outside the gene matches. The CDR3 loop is CASSFAGGGLLNNEQFF. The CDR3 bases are TGTGCCAGCAGTTTCGCGGGCGGGGGGCTGCTCAACAATGAGCAGTTCTTC.

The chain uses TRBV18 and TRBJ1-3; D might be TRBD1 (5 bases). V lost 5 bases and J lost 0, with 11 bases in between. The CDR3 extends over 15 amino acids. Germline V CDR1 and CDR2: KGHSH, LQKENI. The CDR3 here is CASSYAGPSGNTIYF. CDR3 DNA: TGTGCCAGCTCATACGCAGGGCCCTCTGGAAACACCATATATTTT. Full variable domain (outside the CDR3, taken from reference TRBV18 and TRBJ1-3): NAGVMQNPRHLVRRRGQEARLRCSPMKGHSHVYWYRQLPEEGLKFMVYLQKENIIDESGMPKERFSAEFPKEGPSILRIQQVVRGDSAAYFCASSYAGPSGNTIYFGEGSWLTVV.